These T cell receptor beta chains were read from a single sample in a study of blood T cell repertoires in COVID-19. Here immunoSEQ multiplex PCR was the method, and the copy in TCRdb shows in-frame clones only, minus some. The table includes about 87,000 clones, around 83% detected once. Material: peripheral blood. The receptors shown here come from a woman between 55 and 75 years old with acute or convalescent COVID-19. Each CDR3 is given with its conserved first and last residue. The D gene is left open where the match is weak. For some rows the clone size is stated as once, few or many, or as a class when expanded; others skip it.

V gene	clone size	D gene	J gene	CDR3 DNA	CDR3 protein
TRBV7-2	.	TRBD1	TRBJ1-4	TGTGCCAGCAGCTACGGACAGGGACTGGGGGTTGAAAAACTGTTTTTT	CASSYGQGLGVEKLFF
TRBV18	.	TRBD1	TRBJ1-2	TGTGCCAGCTCACCAAGACAGGGGGCCGAGCCGGGTCATGGCTACACCTTC	CASSPRQGAEPGHGYTF
TRBV11-3	.	TRBD2	TRBJ2-1	TGTGCCAGCAGCAGTGGACTAGCGGGAGCAGGTGAGCAGTTCTTC	CASSSGLAGAGEQFF
TRBV5-4	.	.	TRBJ2-5	TGTGCCAGCAGCTTGGGGCGGGACGGGGAGACCCAGTACTTC	CASSLGRDGETQYF
TRBV5-4	few	.	TRBJ1-2	TGTGCCAGCAGCTTGGGGGGACTGCGAAGGGACGGCTACACCTTC	CASSLGGLRRDGYTF
TRBV9	.	.	TRBJ2-3	TGTGCCAGCAGCGTAGGACAGGTCGCGACAGATACGCAGTATTTT	CASSVGQVATDTQYF
TRBV7-8	.	TRBD1	TRBJ1-2	TGTGCCAGCAGCTTAAAGTATCGCCGTGGACAGGGGGCTACCAACTATGGCTACACCTTC	CASSLKYRRGQGATNYGYTF
TRBV6-5	.	TRBD1	TRBJ1-2	TGTGCCAGCAGGTCCCGAGGGGACAGCTTTTATGGCTACACCTTC	CASRSRGDSFYGYTF
TRBV19	.	.	TRBJ1-2	TGTGCCAGTAGTATCCCGTCAGGAAGGGGTTATGGCTACACCTTC	CASSIPSGRGYGYTF
TRBV5-6	.	.	TRBJ1-5	TGTGCCAGCAGCCCCGGGCAGGGTGGTCAGCCCCAGCATTTT	CASSPGQGGQPQHF
TRBV5-4	few	.	TRBJ1-1	TGTGCCAGCAGCTTGCGGGCGGGGAACACTGAAGCTTTCTTT	CASSLRAGNTEAFF
TRBV20-1	few	.	TRBJ1-2	TGCAGTGCTAGAGATCAGGCAGACTACACCTTC	CSARDQADYTF
TRBV7-8	.	TRBD1	TRBJ1-2	TGTGCCAGCAGCCCGACCCCCGGGACAGGGTCTTCCTATGGCTACACCTTC	CASSPTPGTGSSYGYTF
TRBV7-9	.	.	TRBJ1-1	TGTGCCAGCAGCTTAGGGGGACATTTGAACACTGAAGCTTTCTTT	CASSLGGHLNTEAFF
TRBV19	.	TRBD1	TRBJ1-1	TGTGCCAGTAGTGTTGGACAGGGGAGTTTCATGAACACTGAAGCTTTCTTT	CASSVGQGSFMNTEAFF
TRBV3-1/TRBV3-2	.	.	TRBJ1-6	TGTGCCAGCAGCCAGCAGGGAGGGGTGCATTCACCCCTCCACTTT	CASSQQGGVHSPLHF
TRBV6-4	.	TRBD1	TRBJ1-1	TGTGCCAGCAGTTCACAGGGGTTTAACTCCCTGAACACTGAAGCTTTCTTT	CASSSQGFNSLNTEAFF
TRBV19	.	TRBD1	TRBJ1-4	TGTGCCAGTACCCGGGACAGCAGCGAAAAACTGTTTTTT	CASTRDSSEKLFF
TRBV9	.	.	TRBJ1-1	TGTGCCAGCAGCGCACTACATATTGAGGGGGTAAGGACTGAAGCTTTCTTT	CASSALHIEGVRTEAFF
TRBV7-2	.	TRBD2	TRBJ2-2	TGTGCCAGCTCCCCCATAGCGGGCTCGAACACCGGGGAGCTGTTTTTT	CASSPIAGSNTGELFF
TRBV27	.	.	TRBJ1-2	TGTGCCGGCAGCTGGGGGAGGGGTGGGAGATATGGCTACACCTTC	CAGSWGRGGRYGYTF
TRBV12-3/TRBV12-4	.	.	TRBJ2-1	TGTGCCAGCAGTTTAACTAGGGAGCAGTTCTTC	CASSLTREQFF
TRBV12-2	.	.	TRBJ1-2	TGTGCAAGTCGCTTATGGTCCCCAGCTAACTATGGCTACACCTTC	CASRLWSPANYGYTF
TRBV10-3	.	.	TRBJ2-1	TGTGCCATCAGTGAGGATGGAGCGGCCTACAATGAGCAGTTCTTC	CAISEDGAAYNEQFF
TRBV29-1	.	.	TRBJ1-1	TGCAGCGTTCTAGGGGGGGGCCTGAACACTGAAGCTTTCTTT	CSVLGGGLNTEAFF
TRBV6-6	.	.	TRBJ2-4	TGTGCCAGCAGACCCTTGGGACTCCCTCGTACGATTCAGTACTTC	CASRPLGLPRTIQYF
TRBV14	few	.	TRBJ1-5	TGTGCCAGCAGTGGGACATTGGGAAATCAGCCCCAGCATTTT	CASSGTLGNQPQHF
TRBV6-2/TRBV6-3	.	.	TRBJ2-1	TGTGCCAGCAGTTACGTGCGGGATGAGCAGTTCTTC	CASSYVRDEQFF
TRBV2	few	TRBD1	TRBJ1-5	TGTGCCAGCAGTGAAAGGGACAGGGCCAATCAGCCCCAGCATTTT	CASSERDRANQPQHF
TRBV3-1/TRBV3-2	.	.	TRBJ1-6	TGTGCCAGCAGCCAAGAGTCATCACCCCTCCACTTT	CASSQESSPLHF
TRBV7-9	.	.	TRBJ2-5	TGTGCCAGCAGCTTAGTCCGGGAGACCCAGTACTTC	CASSLVRETQYF
TRBV5-4	once	TRBD2	TRBJ2-7	TGTGCCAGCAGCTTCCTAGCGGGACCGTACGAGCAGTACTTC	CASSFLAGPYEQYF
TRBV19	.	TRBD1	TRBJ1-3	TGTGCCAGTAGTATCCGCCCACAGGGGCTTGGCTCTGGAAACACCATATATTTT	CASSIRPQGLGSGNTIYF
TRBV5-4	once	.	TRBJ2-5	TGTGCCAGCAGCTTGGGGCTAGGTTTGGAGACCCAGTACTTC	CASSLGLGLETQYF
TRBV2	few	.	TRBJ2-5	TGTGCCAGCGAGGCCCGTGGAGAGACCCAGTACTTC	CASEARGETQYF
TRBV12-3/TRBV12-4	.	TRBD1	TRBJ2-1	TGTGCCACAGGGACAGGGGGGGGTGAGCAGTTCTTC	CATGTGGGEQFF
TRBV27	.	.	TRBJ1-1	TGTGCCAGCAGTTACAGGGTTCAGGCAAACACTGAAGCTTTCTTT	CASSYRVQANTEAFF
TRBV10-1	.	.	TRBJ2-1	TGCGCCAGCAGTGAGGGGGCCAGGGAGCAGTTCTTC	CASSEGAREQFF
TRBV5-1	once	TRBD1	TRBJ2-7	TGCGCCAGCAGCCGACAGGGGGAAACCTACGAGCAGTACTTC	CASSRQGETYEQYF
TRBV4-2	.	.	TRBJ2-3	TGTGCCAGCAGCCAGTCGCGGGACTCCACAGATACGCAGTATTTT	CASSQSRDSTDTQYF
TRBV5-1	.	.	TRBJ2-4	TGCGCCAGCAGCTTATTGGCGGGCCCGGGGAGCATTCAGTACTTC	CASSLLAGPGSIQYF
TRBV7-9	.	TRBD1	TRBJ2-1	TGTGCCAGCCAGACAGGGGGTAGGAATGAGCAGTTCTTC	CASQTGGRNEQFF
TRBV27	.	.	TRBJ2-1	TGTGCCAGCAGTTCCCTGACTCCCCTTAGGCAGTTCTTC	CASSSLTPLRQFF
TRBV9	.	TRBD2	TRBJ2-1	TGTGCCAGCAGCGTAGTCAGCGGGGCCGCCTACAATGAGCAGTTCTTC	CASSVVSGAAYNEQFF
TRBV30	.	.	TRBJ1-3	TGTGCCTGGAGTGGACAGGATCTCAGAGGAAACACCATATATTTT	CAWSGQDLRGNTIYF
TRBV6-2/TRBV6-3	.	.	TRBJ1-6	TGTGCCAGCAGTCTCCGACAGTATAATTCACCCCTCCACTTT	CASSLRQYNSPLHF
TRBV5-1	.	.	TRBJ2-1	TGCGCCAGCAGCTTGGTCCTCGATGAGCAGTTCTTC	CASSLVLDEQFF
TRBV4-1	once	.	TRBJ2-3	TGCGCCAGCAGCCAAGAGCCCTCGGGAGCAGCCCCGCAGTATTTT	CASSQEPSGAAPQYF
TRBV19	.	.	TRBJ1-1	TGTGCCAGTAGTTCCATCGACAGTATGAACACTGAAGCTTTCTTT	CASSSIDSMNTEAFF
TRBV7-3	.	TRBD1	TRBJ2-3	TGTGCCAGCAGCTTAGGGACAGGGTATTCGGGTAGCACAGATACGCAGTATTTT	CASSLGTGYSGSTDTQYF
TRBV3-1/TRBV3-2	.	.	TRBJ1-1	TGTGCCAGCGGACTGTGGGGGCTGGGCACTGAAGCTTTCTTT	CASGLWGLGTEAFF
TRBV3-1/TRBV3-2	.	.	TRBJ2-2	TGTGCCAGCAGCCAACCCGACAGAACCGGGGAGCTGTTTTTT	CASSQPDRTGELFF
TRBV5-1	.	TRBD1	TRBJ1-1	TGCGCCAGCAGCTTAGTTGGTAGGGGGCTATGGACTGAAGCTTTCTTT	CASSLVGRGLWTEAFF
TRBV6-2/TRBV6-3	.	TRBD1	TRBJ1-5	TGTGCCAGCAGTTACCGGCAAGGACAGGGCCCTTATAGCAATCAGCCCCAGCATTTT	CASSYRQGQGPYSNQPQHF
TRBV9	.	.	TRBJ2-7	TGTGCCAGCAGCGTCCGTCGGGACTCCTACGAGCAGTACTTC	CASSVRRDSYEQYF
TRBV20-1	.	.	TRBJ2-7	TGCAGTGCTAGTGGCCAGGGGGGTTACGAGCAGTACTTC	CSASGQGGYEQYF